The 9 T cell receptor beta chains listed next were all sequenced from one sample in a study of CD8 T cells in Susac syndrome. After extraction with the RNeasy kit, roughly 0.45 to 1 ug of the RNA was reverse transcribed using random hexamers. TCRdb ran MiXCR on the immunoSEQ multiplex PCR reads and lists one entry per CDR3 protein. The table has fewer than 350,000 distinct CDR3 sequences, about 90% seen once. Sequences were obtained from CD4+ T cells from PBMCs. Every receptor here comes from a human donor with multiple sclerosis.

The V and J genes are TRBV2 and TRBJ2-5; 7 bases are shared with TRBD2. The CDR3 covers 12 residues. V lost 6 bases to trimming and J lost 4 bases; unmatched junction nucleotides: 2. Germline-derived CDR1 and CDR2 are SNHLY and FYNNEI. The CDR3 protein is CASRGLGETQYF. The CDR3 DNA reads as TGTGCCAGCAGAGGACTAGGAGAGACCCAGTACTTC.

The rearrangement joins TRBV7-9 to TRBJ2-7, with a possible D match to TRBD1 (6 bases). The CDR3 contains 17 residues. Germline V gene data show CDR1 as SEHNR and CDR2 as FQNEAQ (reference sequence). V gave up 3 bases and J gave up 3 bases, with 21 bases separating them. CDR3 loop: CASSFPRQDPSRYEQYF. Written as DNA, the CDR3 is TGTGCCAGCAGCTTTCCCCGACAGGACCCCTCACGCTACGAGCAGTACTTC.

V gene TRBV19 combines with J gene TRBJ2-3; D is perhaps TRBD2 (5 bases). Germline V gene data show CDR1 as LNHDA and CDR2 as SQIVND (reference sequence). Trimming shortened V by 3 bases and J by 0 bases, and 7 bases separated the two germline ends. There are 14 residues in the CDR3. The CDR3 is CASSIQRSTDTQYF. The CDR3 DNA follows: TGTGCCAGTAGTATCCAGCGGAGCACAGATACGCAGTATTTT. The full variable domain, in which reference TRBV19 and TRBJ2-3 provide the parts outside the CDR3, is DGGITQSPKYLFRKEGQNVTLSCEQNLNHDAMYWYRQDPGQGLRLIYYSQIVNDFQKGDIAEGYSVSREKKESFPLTVTSAQKNPTAFYLCASSIQRSTDTQYFGPGTRLTVL.

The rearrangement joins TRBV5-1 to TRBJ1-1, with TRBD1 as a possible D gene (6 bases). The germline V and J ends were trimmed by 0 bases and 1 base, with 13 bases remaining between them. This CDR3 has 16 amino acids. The germline CDR1 and CDR2 sequences are SGHRS and YFSETQ. This chain's CDR3 is CASSLDRASSNTEAFF. The DNA for the CDR3 is TGCGCCAGCAGCTTGGACAGGGCCAGTTCGAACACTGAAGCTTTCTTT.

The chain joins TRBV20-1 to TRBJ2-7, with 8 bases that match TRBD2. The CDR3 totals 12 residues. Trimming removed 2 bases from V and 4 bases from J; junction bases left unmatched: 1. The germline V gene encodes CDR1 DFQATT and CDR2 SNEGSKA (reference sequence). The CDR3 sequence: CSARIAGYEQYF. The CDR3 region has the DNA TGCAGTGCTAGAATAGCGGGATACGAGCAGTACTTC.

This chain connects TRBV7-9 to TRBJ2-3, with D perhaps matching TRBD1 (6 bases). Trimming took 5 bases from V and 1 from J, leaving 16 bases between them. From germline, CDR1 is SEHNR and CDR2 FQNEAQ (reference sequence). The CDR3 has 16 residues. The CDR3 DNA sequence: TGTGCCAGCAGCCATAGTGGGGGCAGCGGCACAGATACGCAGTATTTT. Its protein is CASSHSGGSGTDTQYF.

The V call is TRBV6-1, the J call TRBJ1-6, with D perhaps TRBD1 (6 bases). Germline V gene lookup returns CDR1 MNHNS and CDR2 SASEGT. Trimming pared 2 bases from V and 7 bases from J, leaving 12 bases between. The CDR3 totals 15 residues. CDR3 in DNA: TGTGCCAGCAGTGAACTTGGGGGCGAGAATTCACCCCTCCACTTT. Its translation: CASSELGGENSPLHF.

This clonotype showed up just a few times. CDR3 residues: CASSVSSIGPLYEQYF. CDR3 nucleotide sequence: TGTGCCAGCTCAGTTTCCTCCATTGGGCCTCTATACGAGCAGTACTTC. This chain joins TRBV18 and TRBJ2-7; D is ambiguous. The V end was cut by 5 bases, the J end by 4 bases, with 21 bases between. Germline values: CDR1 KGHSH, CDR2 LQKENI. The CDR3 loop spans 16 amino acids.

The rearrangement joins TRBV12-3 or TRBV12-4 to TRBJ2-7; 10 nucleotides agree with TRBD1. The CDR3 is 14 residues long. V lost 5 bases, J lost 2 bases, and 3 bases stayed unmatched. CDR3 DNA: TGTGCCAGCAGTCTTGGGACAGGGGCCTACGAGCAGTACTTC. The encoded protein is CASSLGTGAYEQYF.